This is a list of T cell receptor beta chains from one sample in a study of T cell responses to AZD1222 COVID-19 vaccine. Profiled with immunoSEQ multiplex PCR; TCRdb holds only in-frame clones, not every one. The sample yields about 97,000 clones, about nine tenths seen once. Sequenced material: peripheral blood, taken on day 0 of AZD1222 vaccination. The receptors here all came from an adult in good health. The CDR3 runs from the conserved cysteine through the conserved F or W. The D gene is left open where the match is weak.

v_gene: TRBV2
j_gene: TRBJ2-7
d_gene: TRBD1
CDR3nt: TGTGCCAGCGTAGGGGACAGCTTTCCTAACGAGCAGTACTTC
CDR3aa: CASVGDSFPNEQYF

v_gene: TRBV5-1
j_gene: TRBJ2-2
d_gene: -
CDR3nt: TGCGCCAGCAGGGGAGAGGGGGAGCTGTTTTTT
CDR3aa: CASRGEGELFF

v_gene: TRBV24-1
j_gene: TRBJ2-1
d_gene: TRBD1
CDR3nt: TGTGCCACCAGTGATTCGGGACAGGAGAGCAATGAGCAGTTCTTC
CDR3aa: CATSDSGQESNEQFF

v_gene: TRBV2
j_gene: TRBJ1-1
d_gene: -
CDR3nt: TGTGCCAGCAGCAGTGCAGGTGTATTCAGTGAAGCTTTCTTT
CDR3aa: CASSSAGVFSEAFF

v_gene: TRBV19
j_gene: TRBJ2-5
d_gene: -
CDR3nt: TGTGCCAGTAGTGTTGGGTCTACTTTGGGAGAGACCCAGTACTTC
CDR3aa: CASSVGSTLGETQYF

v_gene: TRBV28
j_gene: TRBJ2-3
d_gene: -
CDR3nt: TGTGCCAGCTCAGCGTTGGATACGCAGTATTTT
CDR3aa: CASSALDTQYF

v_gene: TRBV24-1
j_gene: TRBJ1-4
d_gene: -
CDR3nt: TGTGCCACCAGTGATTATAAGGGGGAACTGTTTTTT
CDR3aa: CATSDYKGELFF

v_gene: TRBV7-9
j_gene: TRBJ2-1
d_gene: TRBD2
CDR3nt: TGTGCCAGCAGCAAAGGGACTAGCGCGTACAATGAGCAGTTCTTC
CDR3aa: CASSKGTSAYNEQFF

v_gene: TRBV30
j_gene: TRBJ1-3
d_gene: -
CDR3nt: TGTGCCTGGAGTCAAACAGGGATCTCTGGAAACACCATATATTTT
CDR3aa: CAWSQTGISGNTIYF

v_gene: TRBV10-1
j_gene: TRBJ1-1
d_gene: -
CDR3nt: TGCGCCAGCAGTGAGTCCGCCAGGAGGTACACTGAAGCTTTCTTT
CDR3aa: CASSESARRYTEAFF